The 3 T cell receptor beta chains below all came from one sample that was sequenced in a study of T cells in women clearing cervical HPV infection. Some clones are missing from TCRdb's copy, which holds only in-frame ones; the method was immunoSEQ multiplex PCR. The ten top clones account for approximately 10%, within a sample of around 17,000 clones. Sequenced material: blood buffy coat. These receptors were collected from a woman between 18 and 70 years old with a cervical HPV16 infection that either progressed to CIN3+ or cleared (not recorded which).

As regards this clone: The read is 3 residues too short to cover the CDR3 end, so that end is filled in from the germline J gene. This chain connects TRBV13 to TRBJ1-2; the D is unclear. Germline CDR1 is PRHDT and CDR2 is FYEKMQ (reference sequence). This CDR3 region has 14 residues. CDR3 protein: CASSLGRAGTDYTF. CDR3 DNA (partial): TGTGCCAGCAGCTTAGGCCGGGCGGGAACCGAC.

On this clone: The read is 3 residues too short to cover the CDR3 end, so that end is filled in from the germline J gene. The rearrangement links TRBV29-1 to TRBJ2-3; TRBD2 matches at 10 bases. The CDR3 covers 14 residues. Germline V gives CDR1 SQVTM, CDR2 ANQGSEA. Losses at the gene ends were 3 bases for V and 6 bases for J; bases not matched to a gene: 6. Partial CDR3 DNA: TGCAGCGTTGATCTAGCGGGAGAGCGGGATACG. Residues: CSVDLAGERDT. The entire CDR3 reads CSVDLAGERDTQYF.

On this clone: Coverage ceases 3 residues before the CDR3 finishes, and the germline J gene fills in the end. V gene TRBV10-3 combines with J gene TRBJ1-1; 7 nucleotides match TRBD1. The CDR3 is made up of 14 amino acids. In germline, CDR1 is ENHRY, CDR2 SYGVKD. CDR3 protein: CAITDRQGLSEAFF. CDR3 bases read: TGTGCCATCACTGACCGACAGGGACTGTCAGAA.